This T cell receptor beta chain is from a study of technical replicates of blood from several donors. Trimming removed 1 base at V and 2 bases at J, with 7 bases between. Per the germline V gene, CDR1 is LNHDA and CDR2 is SQIVND (reference sequence). The CDR3 contains 14 residues. Some clones are missing from TCRdb's copy, which holds only in-frame ones; the method was immunoSEQ multiplex PCR. The table records 75,000 to 95,000 clones, 85% to 95% of them present only once. Specimen: T cells isolated from PBMCs. This sequence was found in a human donor in good health. The genes are TRBV19 and TRBJ2-3, with a possible D match to TRBD1 (5 bases). CDR3 nucleotides: TGTGCCAGTAGTATAGGGGGCCACACAGATACGCAGTATTTT. This sequence encodes CASSIGGHTDTQYF.